One and the same sample provided the 15 T cell receptor beta chains below, sequenced in a study (dated by TCRdb to between 2014 and 2016). Library preparation used 5' RACE. Sequencing used an Illumina MiSeq. TCRdb trimmed the raw reads at Q25, called clones with MiXCR and kept productive beta chains. Rows with a matching CDR3 protein are joined into one entry that keeps the most common DNA and genes. The sample records 55,000 to 75,000 distinct CDR3 sequences, approximately 29% of which are singletons. The ten top clones hold 2% to 2.5% of the sample. Sequencing used tumor-infiltrating naive CD4+ T cells sorted from the breast tumor. The sample's cell subset or site label is to be understood as: naive CD4+ T cells, CD4+CD45RA+CD25-. Source of these receptors: a female donor with breast cancer.

The chain uses TRBV11-2 and TRBJ2-7; D may correspond to TRBD1 or TRBD2 (5 bases each). Germline CDR1 reads SGHAT; CDR2 reads FQNNGV. Trimming removed 5 bases at V and 7 bases at J, with 24 bases between. The CDR3 is 16 residues long. The CDR3, as DNA: TGTGCCAGCAGCCCCCTATTGGGACGGGGTTTGTATGAGCAGTACTTC. It encodes CASSPLLGRGLYEQYF.

This clonotype came up a few times. The chain uses TRBV15 and TRBJ2-4, with D possibly being TRBD2 (5 bases). V dropped 0 bases and J dropped 6 bases, with 9 bases sitting between them. The CDR3 length is 14 residues. Per germline, CDR1 LNHNV and CDR2 YYDKDF (reference sequence). The CDR3 loop is CATSRDRAVNIQYF. As DNA, the CDR3 is TGTGCCACCAGCAGAGATCGAGCGGTAAACATTCAGTACTTC.

This chain uses TRBV20-1 with TRBJ1-5; 9 nucleotides agree with TRBD1. V was pared by 5 bases and J by 6 bases, with 11 bases of the junction left unmatched. The CDR3 consists of 15 residues. Germline V CDR1 and CDR2: DFQATT, SNEGSKA (reference sequence). The CDR3 DNA reads as TGCAGTGCTGCCCGGGACAGGGCACGAAGTCAGCCCCAGCATTTT. This encodes CSAARDRARSQPQHF.

The chain combines TRBV2 with TRBJ1-6, with 10 bases matching TRBD1. CDR1 is SNHLY and CDR2 is FYNNEI in the germline V gene. The CDR3 extends over 15 amino acids. J lost 6 bases, V lost 4 bases, and 3 bases had no gene match. This CDR3 reads CASSGQGASNSPLHF. CDR3 DNA: TGTGCCAGCAGTGGACAGGGGGCAAGTAATTCACCCCTCCACTTT.

Note on this clonotype: This may stem from a read error, because a much larger clone lies one nucleotide away. The genes are TRBV6-5 and TRBJ1-1; D unclear. The CDR3 consists of 16 residues. The germline gives CDR1 MNHEY, CDR2 SVGAGI. The CDR3 here is CASSYLEGYVSTEALF. The CDR3 DNA is TGTGCCAGCAGTTACCTAGAGGGTTATGTTAGCACTGAAGCTCTCTTT.

CDR3 sequence reads: CASSWRAPEQYF. The CDR3 nucleotides are TGTGCCAGCAGTTGGCGGGCCCCGGAGCAGTACTTC. V and J are TRBV6-2 or TRBV6-3 and TRBJ2-7; tentatively, D is TRBD2 (5 bases). Trimming took 4 bases from V and 7 from J, leaving 11 bases between them. Germline V gene lookup returns CDR1 MNHEY and CDR2 SVGEGT. The CDR3 sequence is 12 residues long.

As to this clonotype: One end of the junction varies from germline; a read error may be responsible. The chain employs TRBV7-7 and TRBJ2-7; 9 nucleotides align to TRBD1. Germline-derived CDR1 and CDR2 are SSHAT and FNYEAQ (reference sequence). The CDR3 totals 14 residues. CDR3: CASSAGTGKGEQYF. The CDR3 DNA is TGTGCTAGCAGCGCCGGGACAGGGAAGGGAGAGCAGTACTTC.

The chain employs TRBV3-1 and TRBJ2-5; 8 nucleotides match TRBD2. The CDR3 is made up of 15 amino acids. V lost 2 bases, J lost 5 bases, and 7 bases stayed unmatched. CDR1 is LGHDT and CDR2 is YNNKEL in the germline V gene (reference sequence). CDR3 sequence: CASSQTAGVFETQYF. Here the CDR3 DNA reads TGTGCCAGCAGCCAAACAGCGGGAGTGTTTGAGACCCAGTACTTC.

The DNA for the CDR3 is TGTGCCAGCAGCGTAGCGGGGGGGTTAAATGAGCAGTTCTTC. Translating it yields CASSVAGGLNEQFF. J is TRBJ2-1 and V is TRBV9, with 8 bases identical to TRBD2. The germline CDR1 and CDR2 sequences are SGDLS and YYNGEE. Unmatched junction bases numbered 3, after V lost 0 bases and J lost 7 bases. The CDR3 has 14 residues.

J is TRBJ2-5 and V is TRBV3-1, with D tentatively TRBD2 (5 bases). Trimming took off 3 bases at V and 5 bases at J, with 13 bases between the two ends. The CDR3 runs to 14 residues. CDR1 is LGHDT and CDR2 is YNNKEL in the germline V gene (reference sequence). This CDR3 reads CASSHTRDGETQYF. CDR3 sequence (DNA): TGTGCCAGCAGCCACACTAGAGACGGGGAGACCCAGTACTTC.

V gene TRBV30 combines with J gene TRBJ2-6; weak D call: TRBD1 (5 bases). V was clipped by 3 bases and J by 0 bases, with 12 bases between them. Per the germline V gene, CDR1 is GTSNPN and CDR2 is SVGIG (reference sequence). This CDR3 region has 16 residues. DNA of the CDR3: TGTGCCTGGAGAAGGGGCGGAAACTCTGGGGCCAACGTCCTGACTTTC. This codes for CAWRRGGNSGANVLTF.

The chain carries TRBV7-9 and TRBJ1-2; unclear D gene. With 5 bases removed from V and 5 bases from J, the gap between germline ends came to 15 bases. The CDR3 length is 14 residues. CDR1 is SEHNR and CDR2 is FQNEAQ in the germline V gene (reference sequence). The CDR3 region has the DNA TGTGCCAGCAGCAGGAGTGGGCAGGAATATGGCTACACCTTC. It specifies CASSRSGQEYGYTF.

J is TRBJ2-3 and V is TRBV28, with D perhaps assigned TRBD1 or TRBD2 (5 bases each). The CDR3 has 16 amino acids. The germline CDR1 and CDR2 sequences are MDHEN and SYDVKM. The ends were cut back, 7 bases at V and 4 bases at J, with 21 bases in the middle. CDR3 in amino acids: CASTPGTFLGADTQYF. The CDR3 DNA is TGTGCCAGCACACCCGGGACGTTCTTGGGAGCAGATACGCAGTATTTT.

This clonotype showed up just a few times. This is likely a read error, given that the CDR3 carries no conserved phenylalanine or tryptophan at its end. The chain is built from TRBV27 and TRBJ1-2; tentative D call: TRBD1 (5 bases). CDR1 MNHEY and CDR2 SMNVEV come from the germline V gene (reference sequence). This CDR3 is built from 13 residues. The V end was cut by 6 bases, the J end by 7 bases, with 15 bases between. CDR3 DNA: TGTGCCAGCAGCTCGGTTAGGGGTGGTGGCTACACCTCC. Its translation: CASSSVRGGGYTS.

The DNA for the CDR3 is TGCAGTGCTAGTGGGGCTAGCGGCCGCACAGATACGCAGTATTTT. Encoded protein: CSASGASGRTDTQYF. The chain has TRBV20-1 and TRBJ2-3; the match to TRBD2 covers 7 bases. The ends lost 3 bases at V and 1 base at J; junction bases unmatched: 7. The germline gives CDR1 DFQATT, CDR2 SNEGSKA (reference sequence). The CDR3 spans 15 residues.